This T cell receptor (beta chain) stems from a study of CD8+ T cells in alopecia areata. Sequencing templates came from extracted RNA that was reverse transcribed into cDNA. TCRdb keeps only in-frame clones here, not all; method: immunoSEQ multiplex PCR. Here the sample spans 140,000 or so clones, 40% to 65% being singletons. CDR1 and CDR2 (germline): SQVTM, ANQGSEA. CDR3 size: 13 residues. V lost 6 bases and J 1 base, leaving 12 bases between the germline ends. Broader study findings: Patients shared TCRs less clearly than mice did, possibly owing to HLA. Relative to normal scalp, lesional scalp, especially alopecia totalis/universalis, showed higher clonality.

A remark on this clone: No antigen is known for it.

The sequence was collected from a human donor with alopecia areata. Sequenced here: CD4+ T cells sorted from blood, sampled at week 0. The chain has TRBV29-1 and TRBJ2-5; D may be TRBD2 (5 bases). CDR3: CSVPRGGQETQYF. In DNA, the CDR3 is TGCAGCGTCCCCCGTGGAGGCCAAGAGACCCAGTACTTC.